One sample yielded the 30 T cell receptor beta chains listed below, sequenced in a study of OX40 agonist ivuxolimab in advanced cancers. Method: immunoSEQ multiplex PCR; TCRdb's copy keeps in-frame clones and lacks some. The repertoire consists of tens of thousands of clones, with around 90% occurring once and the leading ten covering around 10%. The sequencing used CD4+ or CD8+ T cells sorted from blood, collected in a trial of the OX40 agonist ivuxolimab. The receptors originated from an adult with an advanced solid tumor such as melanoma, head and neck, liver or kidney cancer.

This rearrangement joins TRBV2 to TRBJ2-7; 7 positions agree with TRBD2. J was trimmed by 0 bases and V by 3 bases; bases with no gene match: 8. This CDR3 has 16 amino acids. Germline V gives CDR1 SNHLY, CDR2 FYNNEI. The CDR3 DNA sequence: TGTGCCAGCAGTGACCCCGCGGGCGGGAGCTCCTACGAGCAGTACTTC. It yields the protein CASSDPAGGSSYEQYF.

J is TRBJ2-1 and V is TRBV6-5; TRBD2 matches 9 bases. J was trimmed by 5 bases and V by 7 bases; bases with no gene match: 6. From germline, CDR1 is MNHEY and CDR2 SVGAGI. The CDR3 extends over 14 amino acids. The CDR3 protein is CASTYGTSNNEQFF. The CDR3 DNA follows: TGTGCCAGCACATACGGGACTAGCAACAATGAGCAGTTCTTC.

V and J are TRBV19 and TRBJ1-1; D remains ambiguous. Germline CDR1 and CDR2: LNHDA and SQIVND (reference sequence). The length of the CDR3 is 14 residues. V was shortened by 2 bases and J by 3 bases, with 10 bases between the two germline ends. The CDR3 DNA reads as TGTGCCAGTAGTATAATTCATCGGGACACTGAAGCTTTCTTT. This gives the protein CASSIIHRDTEAFF.

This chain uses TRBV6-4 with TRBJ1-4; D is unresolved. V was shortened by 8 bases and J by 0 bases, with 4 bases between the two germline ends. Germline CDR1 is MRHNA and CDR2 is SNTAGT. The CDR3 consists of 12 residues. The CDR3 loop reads CASLATNEKLFF. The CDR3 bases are TGTGCCAGCCTCGCAACTAATGAAAAACTGTTTTTT.

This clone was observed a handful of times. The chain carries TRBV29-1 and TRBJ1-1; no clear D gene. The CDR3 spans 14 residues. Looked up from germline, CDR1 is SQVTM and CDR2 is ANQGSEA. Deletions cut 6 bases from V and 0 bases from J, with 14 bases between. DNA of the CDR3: TGCAGCGTCCCCCCCAGAGGAATGAACACTGAAGCTTTCTTT. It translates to CSVPPRGMNTEAFF.

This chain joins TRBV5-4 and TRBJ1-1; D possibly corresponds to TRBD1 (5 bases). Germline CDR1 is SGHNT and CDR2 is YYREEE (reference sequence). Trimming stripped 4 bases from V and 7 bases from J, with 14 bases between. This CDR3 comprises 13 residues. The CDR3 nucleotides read TGTGCCAGCAGCGTCCGGGGCTTGGTTGAAGCTTTCTTT. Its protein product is CASSVRGLVEAFF.

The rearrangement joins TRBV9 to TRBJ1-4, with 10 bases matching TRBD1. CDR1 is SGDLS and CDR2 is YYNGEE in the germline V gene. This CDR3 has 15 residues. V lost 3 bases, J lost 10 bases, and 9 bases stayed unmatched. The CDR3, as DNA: TGTGCCAGCAGCGCTCCGGGACAGGGGCAGTCAAAACTGTTTTTT. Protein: CASSAPGQGQSKLFF. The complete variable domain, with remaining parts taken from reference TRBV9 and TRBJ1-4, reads DSGVTQTPKHLITATGQRVTLRCSPRSGDLSVYWYQQSLDQGLQFLIQYYNGEERAKGNILERFSAQQFPDLHSELNLSSLELGDSALYFCASSAPGQGQSKLFFGSGTQLSVL.

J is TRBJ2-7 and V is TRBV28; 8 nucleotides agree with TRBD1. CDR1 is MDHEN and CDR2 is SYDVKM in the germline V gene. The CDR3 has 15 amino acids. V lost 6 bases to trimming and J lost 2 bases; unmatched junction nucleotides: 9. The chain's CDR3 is CASRRTGGMAYEQYV. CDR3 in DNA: TGTGCCAGCAGACGTACAGGGGGAATGGCCTACGAGCAGTACGTC.

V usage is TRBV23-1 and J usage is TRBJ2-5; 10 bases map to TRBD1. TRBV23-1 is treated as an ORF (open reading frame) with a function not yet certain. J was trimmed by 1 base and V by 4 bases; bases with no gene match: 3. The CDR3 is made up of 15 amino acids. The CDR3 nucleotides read TGCGCCAGCAGTCCCAGGACAGGGGGCCAAGAGACCCAGTACTTC. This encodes CASSPRTGGQETQYF.

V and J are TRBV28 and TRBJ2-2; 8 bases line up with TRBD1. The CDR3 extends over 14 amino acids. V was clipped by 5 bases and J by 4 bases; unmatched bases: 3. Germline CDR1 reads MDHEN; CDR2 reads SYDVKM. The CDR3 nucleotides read TGTGCCAGCAGTGTGACAGGGGTCACCGGGGAGCTGTTTTTT. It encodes CASSVTGVTGELFF.

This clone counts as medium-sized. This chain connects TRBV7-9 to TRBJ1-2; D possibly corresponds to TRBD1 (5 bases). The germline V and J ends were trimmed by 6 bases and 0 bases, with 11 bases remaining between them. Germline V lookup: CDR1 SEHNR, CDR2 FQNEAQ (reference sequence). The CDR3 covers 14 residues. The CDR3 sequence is CASSLAGSNYGYTF. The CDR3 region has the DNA TGTGCCAGCAGTTTGGCAGGGTCTAACTATGGCTACACCTTC.

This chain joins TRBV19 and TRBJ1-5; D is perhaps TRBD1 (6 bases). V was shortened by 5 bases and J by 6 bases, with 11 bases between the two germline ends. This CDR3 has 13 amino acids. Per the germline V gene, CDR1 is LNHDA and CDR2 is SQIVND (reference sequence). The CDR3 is CASSGYRAQPQHF. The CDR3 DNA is TGTGCCAGTAGTGGGTACAGGGCTCAGCCCCAGCATTTT.

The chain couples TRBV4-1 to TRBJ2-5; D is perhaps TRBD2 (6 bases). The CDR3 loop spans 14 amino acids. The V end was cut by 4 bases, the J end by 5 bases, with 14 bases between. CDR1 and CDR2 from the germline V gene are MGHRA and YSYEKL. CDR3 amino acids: CASSLFAGSETQYF. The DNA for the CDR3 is TGCGCCAGCAGCCTTTTCGCGGGGTCTGAGACCCAGTACTTC.

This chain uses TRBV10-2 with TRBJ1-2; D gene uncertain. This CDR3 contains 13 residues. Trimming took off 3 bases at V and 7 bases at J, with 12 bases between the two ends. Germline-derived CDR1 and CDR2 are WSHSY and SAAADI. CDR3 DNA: TGCGCCAGCAGTGAAGCCGGCGCCTTTGGCTACACCTTC. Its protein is CASSEAGAFGYTF.

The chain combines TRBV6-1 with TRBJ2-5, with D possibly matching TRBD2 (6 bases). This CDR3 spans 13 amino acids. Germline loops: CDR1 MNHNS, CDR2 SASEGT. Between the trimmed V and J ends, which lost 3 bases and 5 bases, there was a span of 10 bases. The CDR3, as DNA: TGTGCCAGCAGTGAGGGACTGAGGGAGACCCAGTACTTC. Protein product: CASSEGLRETQYF.

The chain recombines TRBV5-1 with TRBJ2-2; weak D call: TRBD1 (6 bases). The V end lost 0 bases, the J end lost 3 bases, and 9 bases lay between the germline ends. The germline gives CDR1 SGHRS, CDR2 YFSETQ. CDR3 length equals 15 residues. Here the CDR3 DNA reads TGCGCCAGCAGCTTGGACAGGGAGTACACCGGGGAGCTGTTTTTT. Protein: CASSLDREYTGELFF.

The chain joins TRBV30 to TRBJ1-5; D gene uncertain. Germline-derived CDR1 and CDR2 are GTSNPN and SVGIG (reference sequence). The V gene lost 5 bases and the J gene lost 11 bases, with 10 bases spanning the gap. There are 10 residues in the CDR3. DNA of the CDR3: TGTGCCTGGGTTTACTGGACCCAGCATTTT. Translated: CAWVYWTQHF.

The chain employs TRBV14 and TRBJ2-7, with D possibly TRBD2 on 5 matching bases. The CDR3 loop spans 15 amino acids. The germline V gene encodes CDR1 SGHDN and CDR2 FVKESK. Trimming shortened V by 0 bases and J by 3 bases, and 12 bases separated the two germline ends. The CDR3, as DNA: TGTGCCAGCAGCCAAGATCCCGGGATTTTCTACGAGCAGTACTTC. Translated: CASSQDPGIFYEQYF.

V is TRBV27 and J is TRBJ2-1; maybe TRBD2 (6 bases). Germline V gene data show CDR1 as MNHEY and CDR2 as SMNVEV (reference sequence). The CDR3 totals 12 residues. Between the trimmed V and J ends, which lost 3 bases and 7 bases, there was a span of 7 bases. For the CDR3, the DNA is TGTGCCAGCAGTTTTAGCGGTAATGAGCAGTTCTTC. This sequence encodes CASSFSGNEQFF.

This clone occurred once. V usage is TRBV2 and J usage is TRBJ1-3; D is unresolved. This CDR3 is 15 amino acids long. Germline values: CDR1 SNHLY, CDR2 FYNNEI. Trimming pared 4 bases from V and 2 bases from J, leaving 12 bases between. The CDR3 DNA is TGTGCCAGCAGTGCGGCCGGGAGGGCTGGAAACACCATATATTTT. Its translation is CASSAAGRAGNTIYF.

CDR3: CASSLATNYGYTF. CDR3 DNA: TGTGCCAGCAGCTTAGCCACTAACTATGGCTACACCTTC. The V and J genes are TRBV7-8 and TRBJ1-2, with D uncertain. This CDR3 is built from 13 residues. Germline V gives CDR1 SGHVS, CDR2 FQNEAQ. Trimming left V 0 bases short and J 0 bases short, with 2 bases between.

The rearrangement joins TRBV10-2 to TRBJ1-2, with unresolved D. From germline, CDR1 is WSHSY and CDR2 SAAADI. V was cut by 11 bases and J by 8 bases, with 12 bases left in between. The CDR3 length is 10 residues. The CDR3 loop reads CAASGMGYTF. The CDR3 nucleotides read TGCGCCGCGAGCGGCATGGGCTACACCTTC.

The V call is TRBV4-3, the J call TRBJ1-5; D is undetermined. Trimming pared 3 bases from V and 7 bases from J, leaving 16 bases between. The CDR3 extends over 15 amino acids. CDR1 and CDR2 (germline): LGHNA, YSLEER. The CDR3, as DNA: TGCGCCAGCAGCCACATGTGGGGATTGAGGCAGCCCCAGCATTTT. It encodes CASSHMWGLRQPQHF.

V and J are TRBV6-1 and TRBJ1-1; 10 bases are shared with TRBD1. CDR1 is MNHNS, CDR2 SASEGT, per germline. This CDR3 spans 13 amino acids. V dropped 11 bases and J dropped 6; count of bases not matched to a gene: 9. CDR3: CAGRTGGRPEAFF. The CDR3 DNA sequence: TGTGCCGGACGGACAGGGGGACGCCCTGAAGCTTTCTTT.

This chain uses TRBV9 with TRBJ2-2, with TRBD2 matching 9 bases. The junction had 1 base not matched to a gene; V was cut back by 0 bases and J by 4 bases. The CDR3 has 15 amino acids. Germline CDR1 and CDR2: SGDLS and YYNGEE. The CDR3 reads CASSVGGRGTGELFF. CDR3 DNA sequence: TGTGCCAGCAGCGTAGGCGGGAGGGGCACCGGGGAGCTGTTTTTT.

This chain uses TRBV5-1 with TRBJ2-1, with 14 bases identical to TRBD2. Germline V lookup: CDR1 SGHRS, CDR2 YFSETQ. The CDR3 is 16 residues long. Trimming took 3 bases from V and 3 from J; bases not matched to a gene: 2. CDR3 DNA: TGCGCCAGCAGCTCGGGACTAGCGGGAGACTACAATGAGCAGTTCTTC. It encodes CASSSGLAGDYNEQFF.

CDR3 in amino acids: CASMGSPAYNEQFF. CDR3 DNA sequence: TGTGCCAGCATGGGTTCCCCGGCTTACAATGAGCAGTTCTTC. This chain joins TRBV2 and TRBJ2-1; no reliable D call. V lost 7 bases and J lost 4, with 14 bases in between. This CDR3 is built from 14 residues. The V gene's germline CDR1 is SNHLY and CDR2 FYNNEI.

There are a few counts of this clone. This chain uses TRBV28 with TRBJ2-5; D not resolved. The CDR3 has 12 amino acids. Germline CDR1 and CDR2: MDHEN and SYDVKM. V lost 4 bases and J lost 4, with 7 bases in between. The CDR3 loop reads CASSSSVETQYF. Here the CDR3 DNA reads TGTGCCAGCAGTTCCTCCGTAGAGACCCAGTACTTC.

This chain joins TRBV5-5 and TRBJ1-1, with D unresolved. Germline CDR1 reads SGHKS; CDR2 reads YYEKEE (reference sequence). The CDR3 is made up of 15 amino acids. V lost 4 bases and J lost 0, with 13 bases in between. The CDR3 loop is CASSPREGLNTEAFF. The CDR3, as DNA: TGTGCCAGCAGCCCCCGGGAGGGATTGAACACTGAAGCTTTCTTT.

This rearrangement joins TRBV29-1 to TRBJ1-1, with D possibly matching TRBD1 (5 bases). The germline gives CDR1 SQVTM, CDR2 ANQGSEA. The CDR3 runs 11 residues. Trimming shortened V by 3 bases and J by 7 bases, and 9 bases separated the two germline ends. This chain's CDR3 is CSVDRGVEAFF. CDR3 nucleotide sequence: TGCAGCGTTGATCGGGGGGTTGAAGCTTTCTTT.